This T cell receptor beta chain was recovered during a study of blood T cell repertoires in COVID-19. The overall study: Acute and convalescent COVID-19 samples came from the United States, Italy and Spain.

Clones were sequenced by immunoSEQ multiplex PCR, and TCRdb holds only the in-frame ones, with some missing. The sample includes 230,000 or so clones, roughly 80% seen only once; the top ten take around 3.6%. Cohorts were based on clinical histories the participants reported. Recovery among Cohort 3 donors was established by two negative PCRs, clearance, or symptom resolution. Deletions cut 1 base from V and 7 bases from J, with 11 bases between. The germline CDR1 and CDR2 sequences are SGHRS and YFSETQ. The CDR3 is 14 residues long. This TCR was sampled from a man in his fifties who had recovered from COVID-19. The chain is built from TRBV5-1 and TRBJ1-4; D perhaps matches TRBD1 (5 bases). Source material: PBMCs or T cells enriched from blood (not recorded which). The CDR3 sequence: CASSLQSGGEKLFF. The CDR3, as DNA: TGCGCCAGCAGCTTGCAGTCGGGGGGTGAAAAACTGTTTTTT.